A selection of T cell receptor beta chains follows, all from one sample in a study of control samples from healthy donors and cancer patients. This table comes from immunoSEQ multiplex PCR, and its TCRdb copy is limited to in-frame clones, with some not included. The sample includes tens of thousands of clones, approximately 92% of them seen just once. Sequencing was performed on PBMCs. The receptors stem from a man in his thirties or forties with colorectal cancer. The CDR3 runs from the conserved cysteine through the conserved F or W. D genes are given only for firm matches. The size entry is marked missing in some rows and otherwise reads once, few, many or a size class.

size	V	length	J	D	DNA	CDR3
NA	TRBV3-1/TRBV3-2	15	TRBJ1-5	NA	TGTGCCAGCAGCCAAGGGAGGGGTATTTGGCAGCCCCAGCATTTT	CASSQGRGIWQPQHF
NA	TRBV6-5	16	TRBJ2-7	TRBD1	TGTGCCAGCAGTTCCGACCTCAGGGGGTGGTCCTACGAGCAGTACTTC	CASSSDLRGWSYEQYF
NA	TRBV19	14	TRBJ2-3	TRBD1	TGTGCCAGTACCATTGACAGGGTTGCGGGTACGCAGTATTTT	CASTIDRVAGTQYF
once	TRBV11-2	14	TRBJ1-1	TRBD1	TGTGCCAGCAGCTCGCACAGGGGGATCACTGAAGCTTTCTTT	CASSSHRGITEAFF
NA	TRBV12-3/TRBV12-4	13	TRBJ1-6	NA	TGTGCCAGCAGTTTCTTAGGGGAATCACCCCTCCACTTT	CASSFLGESPLHF
once	TRBV6-5	14	TRBJ1-6	NA	TGTGCCAGCAGCGGGGAGGGGTATAGTTCACCCCTCCACTTT	CASSGEGYSSPLHF
NA	TRBV7-2	18	TRBJ2-7	NA	TGTGCCAGCAGCTTCAAGCTAAACGGACCACGGGAGAACTACGAGCAGTACTTC	CASSFKLNGPRENYEQYF
NA	TRBV4-2	14	TRBJ1-1	NA	TGTGCCAGCAGCCGTACTGGGGGGAACACTGAAGCTTTCTTT	CASSRTGGNTEAFF
NA	TRBV18	17	TRBJ1-2	TRBD1	TGTGCCAGCTCACCGGGTTCTCGGGACAGGGGGCTCTATGGCTACACCTTC	CASSPGSRDRGLYGYTF
NA	TRBV27	15	TRBJ2-1	NA	TGTGCCAGCAGTTTATCATCCGGGTGGACGGATGAGCAGTTCTTC	CASSLSSGWTDEQFF
NA	TRBV6-2/TRBV6-3	13	TRBJ2-3	NA	TGTGCCAGCAGTTACACCCCCCCAGATACGCAGTATTTT	CASSYTPPDTQYF
NA	TRBV29-1	18	TRBJ2-3	TRBD1	TGCAGCGACTTCCTCCCGCCTAGGGGACAGCCGTATACAGATACGCAGTATTTT	CSDFLPPRGQPYTDTQYF
NA	TRBV10-2	12	TRBJ2-7	NA	TGCGCCAGCAGCGCCTCGATCTACGAGCAGTACTTC	CASSASIYEQYF
NA	TRBV4-1	18	TRBJ2-6	NA	TGCGCCAGCAGCTCCCGACAGAATCTCTTAGTAGGGGCCAACGTCCTGACTTTC	CASSSRQNLLVGANVLTF
once	TRBV19	16	TRBJ1-1	NA	TGTGCCAGTAGTGTCTCATCCGGGACATCAAACACTGAAGCTTTCTTT	CASSVSSGTSNTEAFF
NA	TRBV7-9	14	TRBJ1-2	NA	TGTGCCAGCAGCTCCTGGCAGGGGACGGGAGGCTACACCTTC	CASSSWQGTGGYTF
NA	TRBV20-1	14	TRBJ2-3	NA	TGCAGTGCTAGTAGTGGGGGGAACACAGATACGCAGTATTTT	CSASSGGNTDTQYF
NA	TRBV4-1	14	TRBJ1-1	NA	TGCGCCAGCAGCCAAGGGGCCGATTCCCCTGAAGCTTTCTTT	CASSQGADSPEAFF
once	TRBV24-1	17	TRBJ2-1	NA	TGTGCCACCAGTGATTTGGGACCTACAATAGGCTCAAATGAGCAGTTCTTC	CATSDLGPTIGSNEQFF
NA	TRBV10-3	15	TRBJ1-3	NA	TGTGCCATCAGTGAAGGGGAGGGCTCTGGAAACACCATATATTTT	CAISEGEGSGNTIYF
NA	TRBV4-3	18	TRBJ1-6	NA	TGCGCCAGCAGCCAGAAACTTCATACAGGGACGGGAAATTCACCCCTCCACTTT	CASSQKLHTGTGNSPLHF
NA	TRBV19	15	TRBJ1-1	TRBD1	TGTGCCAGTACCAGACAGGGGGCGTATGGCACTGAAGCTTTCTTT	CASTRQGAYGTEAFF
NA	TRBV10-1	14	TRBJ1-2	NA	TGCGCCAGCAGTGAGGATCTGGGTAACTATGGCTACACCTTC	CASSEDLGNYGYTF
NA	TRBV7-9	11	TRBJ2-1	NA	TGTGCCAGCAGCGTACAGGGCAAGCAGTTCTTC	CASSVQGKQFF
NA	TRBV2	12	TRBJ1-5	NA	TGTGCCAGCAGACAGGGCAATCAGCCCCAGCATTTT	CASRQGNQPQHF
NA	TRBV19	16	TRBJ2-1	NA	TGTGCCAGTAGTAAATCATCTGGGGGGACCTACAATGAGCAGTTCTTC	CASSKSSGGTYNEQFF
once	TRBV30	16	TRBJ2-6	NA	TGTGCCTGGAATAAGGGTTTAGGGGCGGGGGCCAACGTCCTGACTTTC	CAWNKGLGAGANVLTF
NA	TRBV27	14	TRBJ1-1	NA	TGTGCCAGCAGTCCCCTCGACTGGAACACTGAAGCTTTCTTT	CASSPLDWNTEAFF
NA	TRBV5-4	15	TRBJ2-3	NA	TGTGCCAGCAGCTTACAGGGGGGGCGCACAGATACGCAGTATTTT	CASSLQGGRTDTQYF
once	TRBV19	13	TRBJ1-1	NA	TGTGCCAGCAAGGGACTTACGAACACTGAAGCTTTCTTT	CASKGLTNTEAFF
once	TRBV27	17	TRBJ2-7	TRBD2	TGTGCCAGCAGTCCCGGACTAGCGGGGGGTCTACTATACGAGCAGTACTTC	CASSPGLAGGLLYEQYF
NA	TRBV27	14	TRBJ1-4	TRBD1	TGTGCCAGCAGAAAGGGACAGGGAGGGGGGAAACTGTTTTTT	CASRKGQGGGKLFF
NA	TRBV6-5	12	TRBJ1-3	NA	TGCCCCCTTTTACGCTCTGGAAACACCATATATTTT	CPLLRSGNTIYF
NA	TRBV5-4	14	TRBJ2-3	NA	TGTGCCAGCAGCCTGGGACGAAGCACAGATACGCAGTATTTT	CASSLGRSTDTQYF
once	TRBV21-1	11	TRBJ2-2	NA	TGTGCCAGCACTTTCACCGGGGAGCTGTTTTTT	CASTFTGELFF
NA	TRBV7-9	14	TRBJ1-1	NA	TGTGCCAGCAGCTCAAGGACCGAGAACACTGAAGCTTTCTTT	CASSSRTENTEAFF
NA	TRBV30	15	TRBJ1-2	NA	TGTGCCTGGAGCTTCTGGACCAGGGTTAACTATGGCTACACCTTC	CAWSFWTRVNYGYTF
NA	TRBV4-2	14	TRBJ2-2	NA	TGTGCCAGCAGCCAAGCGGGGCCCATCGGGGAGCTGTTTTTT	CASSQAGPIGELFF
NA	TRBV7-7	13	TRBJ2-2	NA	TGTGCTAGCAGCCCCGATATCACCGGGGAACTGTTTTTT	CASSPDITGELFF
NA	TRBV2	13	TRBJ2-7	TRBD1	TGTGCCAGCAGCCAACAGGGGTCCTACGAGCAGTACTTC	CASSQQGSYEQYF
once	TRBV4-3	17	TRBJ2-1	NA	TGCGCCAGCAGCCGGACCAGAACCCAAGGGAAACACAATGAGCAGTTCTTC	CASSRTRTQGKHNEQFF
NA	TRBV19	13	TRBJ1-6	NA	TGTGCCAGTAGTAACAGAGCTAATTCACCCCTCCACTTT	CASSNRANSPLHF
NA	TRBV24-1	16	TRBJ2-2	NA	TGTGCCACCAGTGATCCCGACAGGACCGACACCGGGGAGCTGTTTTTT	CATSDPDRTDTGELFF
NA	TRBV14	15	TRBJ2-3	NA	TGTGCCAGCAGCCAAGCGGTCAGTAGCACAGATACGCAGTATTTT	CASSQAVSSTDTQYF
NA	TRBV30	16	TRBJ2-3	NA	TGTGCCTGGAGTTCCCAGGGCTGGGGGCCATCCGATACGCAGTATTTT	CAWSSQGWGPSDTQYF
NA	TRBV5-6	14	TRBJ1-1	NA	TGTGCCAGCAGCTTGGATCCGAAGAACACTGAAGCTTTCTTT	CASSLDPKNTEAFF